This T cell receptor beta chain was profiled in a study of cytomegalovirus exposure and HLA in healthy donors. The study's findings and limits: Sequencing likely produced, as an artifact, a cluster of highly shared sequence variants.

PCR involved 60 Vbeta and 13 Jbeta primers. Method: immunoSEQ multiplex PCR; TCRdb's copy keeps in-frame clones and lacks some. This sample has about 120,000 clones, with approximately 8% found just once. About this clone: The target antigen is unknown.

The donors, nominally healthy at sampling, likely had unrecorded immune exposures. The CDR3 totals 15 residues. The germline V gene has CDR1 MNHEY and CDR2 SVGAGI. V was pared by 5 bases and J by 0 bases, with 6 bases of the junction left unmatched. This receptor was taken from a woman in her 40s in good health and CMV-seropositive. This chain connects TRBV6-5 to TRBJ1-1; 7 nucleotides match TRBD1. Sequenced input: PBMCs. The CDR3 DNA reads as TGTGCCAGCAGTAGGGGGCAGGGGTTGAACACTGAAGCTTTCTTT. Encoded protein: CASSRGQGLNTEAFF.